This paragraph reports one TCR beta chain. The data derive from a study of blood T cells in healthy people across ages. Alongside a J-beta primer mix, a sample-barcoded 5' primer served in a second PCR lasting about 6 to 11 cycles. TCRdb re-derived calls from the 5' RACE reads in MiXCR, one entry per CDR3 protein. The repertoire includes around 1.5 million distinct CDR3 sequences, 30% to 40% of them detected once, and 11% sits in the top ten. The CDR3 sequence is 15 residues long. CDR1 is MGHRA, CDR2 YSYEKL, per germline. Trimming took 2 bases from V and 3 from J, leaving 13 bases between them. The sample taken for sequencing was blood. This chain uses TRBV4-1 with TRBJ2-5; no clear D. This TCR derives from a woman in her thirties in good health. DNA for the CDR3: TGCGCCAGCAGCCAAAATGTAGACGGAGAAGAGACCCAGTACTTC. Residues: CASSQNVDGEETQYF.